The clone carrying this T cell receptor (beta chain) turned up a few times. The antigen remains undetermined. The data are from a study of OX40 agonist ivuxolimab in advanced cancers. At the level of the study: Patients were infused with ivuxolimab every 2 weeks at 0.01 to 10 mg/kg. At 82.7% male, the cohort had a mean age of 60 years, ranging from about 20 to 80. General study points: CD8+ T cells averaged more expanded clones than CD4+.

Autoimmune disease history or systemic immunosuppression meant exclusion. Germline CDR1 LGHNA, CDR2 YSLEER. The CDR3 runs 16 residues. J gave up 4 bases and V 4 bases, and 10 bases lay outside the gene matches. Using immunoSEQ multiplex PCR, the repertoire was profiled, and TCRdb retains in-frame clones only, with some absent. In the table there are tens of thousands of clones, around 87% of which are singletons. This TCR was recovered from an adult with an advanced solid tumor such as melanoma, head and neck, liver or kidney cancer. The source was CD4+ or CD8+ T cells sorted from blood, collected in a trial of the OX40 agonist ivuxolimab. V and J are TRBV4-3 and TRBJ2-3; TRBD2 matches 8 bases. The CDR3 here is CASSPSRTSFPDTQYF. The CDR3 DNA is TGCGCCAGCAGCCCCTCAAGGACTAGCTTCCCAGATACGCAGTATTTT.